This T cell receptor beta chain was sequenced during a study of blood T cell repertoires in COVID-19. Study details: Collection of acute and convalescent COVID-19 samples took place in the United States, Italy and Spain. T cells, B-cell-depleted T cells, or PBMCs provided the cDNA or gDNA that served as material.

With respect to this clone: One junction end disagrees with the germline gene, perhaps due to a read error.

Germline CDR1 and CDR2: SSHAT and FNYEAQ (reference sequence). CDR3 length: 15 amino acids. Original data processing: Quantification of nucleated cells was approximated via reference gene primer amplification. This table comes from immunoSEQ multiplex PCR, and its TCRdb copy is limited to in-frame clones, with some not included. The DNA was the basis for D and trimming; V, J and clone size are from that table. The sample has approximately 120,000 clones; approximately 80% are singletons. The chain couples TRBV7-7 to TRBJ2-1; unclear D gene. The sequenced sample consisted of peripheral blood. This clonotype originated in a man older than 75 with acute or convalescent COVID-19. CDR3 protein: CASSLSGFGDNEQFF. The CDR3, as DNA: TGTGCTAGCAGCTTATCCGGGTTCGGTGACAATGAGCAGTTCTTC.